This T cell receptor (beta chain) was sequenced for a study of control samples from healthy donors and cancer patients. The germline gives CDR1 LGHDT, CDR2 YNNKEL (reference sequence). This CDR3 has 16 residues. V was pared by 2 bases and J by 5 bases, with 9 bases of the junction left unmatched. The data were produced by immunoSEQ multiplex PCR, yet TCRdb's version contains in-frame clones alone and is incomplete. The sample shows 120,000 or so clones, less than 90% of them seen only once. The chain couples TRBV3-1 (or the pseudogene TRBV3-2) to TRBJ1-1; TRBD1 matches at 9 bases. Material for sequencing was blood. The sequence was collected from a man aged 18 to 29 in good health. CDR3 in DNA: TGTGCCAGCAGCCAAAGGACAGGGGAAAGGGGGACTGAAGCTTTCTTT. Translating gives CASSQRTGERGTEAFF.